This entry lists 15 T cell receptor beta chains sequenced from one sample in a study of control samples from healthy donors and cancer patients. Using immunoSEQ multiplex PCR, the repertoire was profiled, and TCRdb retains in-frame clones only, with some absent. The sample lists approximately 170,000 clones; 92% were seen once. The sequencing input was blood. These receptors came from a woman aged 25 to 45 in good health.

The V call is TRBV13, the J call TRBJ2-3, with TRBD2 matching over 7 bases. Trimming at V came to 4 bases and at J to 10 bases, leaving 11 bases not matched to a gene. This CDR3 contains 14 residues. CDR1 PRHDT and CDR2 FYEKMQ come from the germline V gene (reference sequence). Here the CDR3 reads CASSSGLSTSPQYF. CDR3 bases: TGTGCCAGCAGCTCGGGACTATCTACTAGCCCGCAGTATTTT.

This rearrangement joins TRBV29-1 to TRBJ2-1, with 7 positions matching TRBD2. CDR3 size: 13 residues. Unmatched junction bases numbered 6, after V lost 2 bases and J lost 8 bases. Germline values: CDR1 SQVTM, CDR2 ANQGSEA. CDR3 amino acids: CSVETGGGDEQFF. CDR3 nucleotide sequence: TGCAGCGTTGAAACGGGAGGCGGCGATGAGCAGTTCTTC.

The chain combines TRBV5-5 with TRBJ2-1, with a tentative D call TRBD2 (6 bases). Germline V lookup: CDR1 SGHKS, CDR2 YYEKEE (reference sequence). Trimming shortened V by 0 bases and J by 6 bases, and 13 bases separated the two germline ends. This CDR3 has 15 residues. The CDR3 region has the DNA TGTGCCAGCAGCTTGGGGGCTAGCGTCCCCAATGAGCAGTTCTTC. This encodes CASSLGASVPNEQFF.

The chain employs TRBV4-1 and TRBJ2-7, with D maybe TRBD1 (6 bases). In germline, CDR1 is MGHRA, CDR2 YSYEKL. V lost 0 bases and J lost 5, with 17 bases in between. The CDR3 is 16 residues long. Written as DNA, the CDR3 is TGCGCCAGCAGCCAAGAGTCACCAGACAGGCGCAACGAGCAGTACTTC. Translated, it gives CASSQESPDRRNEQYF.

The chain recombines TRBV25-1 with TRBJ1-1; tentative D call: TRBD1 (5 bases). The CDR3 length is 13 residues. Deletions cut 5 bases from V and 2 bases from J, with 9 bases between. Germline assignment: CDR1 MGHDK and CDR2 SYGVNS. CDR3 in amino acids: CASSLQGNTEAFF. CDR3 bases: TGTGCCAGCAGTCTTCAGGGAAACACTGAAGCTTTCTTT.

This clone was recorded once. This chain connects TRBV30 to TRBJ2-5; D is unclear. Germline lookup yields CDR1 GTSNPN and CDR2 SVGIG (reference sequence). The CDR3 totals 11 residues. V shed 8 bases and J shed 4 bases, with 11 bases lying between them. The CDR3 is CAQRMGETQYF. The CDR3 coding sequence is TGTGCCCAGAGAATGGGAGAGACCCAGTACTTC.

The CDR3 sequence: CASSFVRNSPLHF. DNA of the CDR3: TGTGCCAGCAGTTTTGTCCGTAATTCACCCCTCCACTTT. V is TRBV28 and J is TRBJ1-6, with D hard to call. Germline V gene lookup returns CDR1 MDHEN and CDR2 SYDVKM. The CDR3 contains 13 residues. V lost 3 bases and J lost 6, with 6 bases in between.

The chain carries TRBV7-2 and TRBJ2-3; unclear D gene. Germline V CDR1 and CDR2: SGHTA, FQGNSA. V was cut by 1 base and J by 6 bases, with 5 bases left in between. This CDR3 is 12 amino acids long. CDR3 sequence (DNA): TGTGCCAGCAGCTTAGTTGGGGATACGCAGTATTTT. Translated: CASSLVGDTQYF.

CDR3 DNA: TGTGCCAGCACAACGGGAGGCGGTATGAACACTGAAGCTTTCTTT. Protein sequence: CASTTGGGMNTEAFF. The rearrangement uses TRBV6-5 and TRBJ1-1, with D hard to call. Trimming took off 7 bases at V and 0 bases at J, with 15 bases between the two ends. Germline-derived CDR1 and CDR2 are MNHEY and SVGAGI. This CDR3 spans 15 amino acids.

The CDR3 sequence is CASSSPGLPNTEAFF. In DNA, the CDR3 is TGTGCCAGCAGCTCACCGGGACTACCGAACACTGAAGCTTTCTTT. The genes are TRBV7-9 and TRBJ1-1; a weak D match, TRBD1 (5 bases). V dropped 4 bases and J dropped 1 base, with 13 bases sitting between them. CDR3 length: 15 residues. Per germline, CDR1 SEHNR and CDR2 FQNEAQ (reference sequence).

This sequence joins TRBV4-2 and TRBJ1-1; tentatively, D is TRBD1 (5 bases). With 0 bases removed from V and 0 bases from J, the gap between germline ends came to 20 bases. Germline V gene lookup returns CDR1 LGHNA and CDR2 YNFKEQ. The CDR3 runs to 19 residues. CDR3 sequence (DNA): TGTGCCAGCAGCCAAGATGAAGCCGGGACGGTTGCTATGAACACTGAAGCTTTCTTT. Its translation: CASSQDEAGTVAMNTEAFF.

This clone was seen just once. The J gene is TRBJ1-6, the V gene TRBV2; TRBD1 is a possible D gene (5 bases). CDR1 and CDR2 from the germline V gene are SNHLY and FYNNEI. The length of the CDR3 is 14 residues. V was cut by 7 bases and J by 8 bases, with 15 bases left in between. CDR3 loop: CASTPDKGYSPLHF. CDR3 nucleotide sequence: TGTGCCAGCACTCCGGACAAGGGGTATTCACCCCTCCACTTT.

The rearrangement links TRBV19 to TRBJ1-2; possible D gene TRBD1, 5 bases. Germline V CDR1 and CDR2: LNHDA, SQIVND (reference sequence). The CDR3 totals 16 residues. With 3 bases removed from V and 4 bases from J, the gap between germline ends came to 18 bases. CDR3 sequence: CASSIASRALSYGYTF. DNA for the CDR3: TGTGCCAGTAGTATTGCGAGCAGGGCCCTTTCCTATGGCTACACCTTC. The variable domain in full, completed from reference TRBV19 and TRBJ1-2, reads DGGITQSPKYLFRKEGQNVTLSCEQNLNHDAMYWYRQDPGQGLRLIYYSQIVNDFQKGDIAEGYSVSREKKESFPLTVTSAQKNPTAFYLCASSIASRALSYGYTFGSGTRLTVV.

The chain employs TRBV5-6 and TRBJ2-3; 11 positions match TRBD2. The CDR3 has 17 residues. The trim removed 4 bases at V and 2 bases at J, leaving 9 bases unmatched. CDR1 is SGHDT and CDR2 is YYEEEE in the germline V gene. This chain's CDR3 is CASSSPGLAEHTDTQYF. CDR3 nucleotides: TGTGCCAGCAGCAGTCCGGGACTAGCGGAACACACAGATACGCAGTATTTT.

The V gene is TRBV4-1, the J gene TRBJ1-4; D remains ambiguous. From germline, CDR1 is MGHRA and CDR2 YSYEKL. Trimming shortened V by 1 base and J by 7 bases, and 13 bases separated the two germline ends. The CDR3 runs 15 residues. The CDR3 DNA follows: TGCGCCAGCAGCCAAGTTCCAGGAGGATTTGAAAAACTGTTTTTT. This encodes CASSQVPGGFEKLFF.